This is a list of T cell receptor beta chains from one sample in a study of shared T cell receptors in the human thymus. Clones were read by immunoSEQ multiplex PCR, and TCRdb kept only the in-frame ones, dropping some. The sample shows roughly 560,000 clones, 75% to 85% of them seen only once. The sample was also reused in another study, on human thymus T cells.

The material sequenced was thymocytes. The receptors come from a boy younger than two with a congenital heart defect. CDR3s include the opening cysteine and the closing phenylalanine or tryptophan. D genes are given only for firm matches. The size entry is marked missing in some rows and otherwise reads once, few, many or a size class.

>few|TRBV2|TRBJ2-3|-
CASSEFGGGPTDTQYF
TGTGCCAGCAGTGAATTTGGGGGAGGCCCCACAGATACGCAGTATTTT
>-|TRBV6-1|TRBJ1-5|TRBD1
CASSAQDRGQFSQPQHF
TGTGCCAGCAGTGCCCAGGACAGGGGGCAGTTCAGTCAGCCCCAGCATTTT
>-|TRBV30|TRBJ1-1|TRBD1
CAWSVPYRGPTEAFF
TGTGCCTGGAGTGTGCCGTACAGGGGGCCCACTGAAGCTTTCTTT
>few|TRBV7-3|TRBJ2-1|TRBD2
CASNSSGRGSYNEQFF
TGTGCCAGCAACTCTAGCGGGAGAGGATCCTACAATGAGCAGTTCTTC
>-|TRBV7-3|TRBJ2-7|TRBD2
CASSYGGREVSYEQYF
TGTGCCAGCAGCTACGGCGGGCGGGAGGTATCCTACGAGCAGTACTTC
>-|TRBV15|TRBJ1-5|-
CATSRDAGQPAWPQHF
TGTGCCACCAGCAGAGACGCAGGTCAACCTGCATGGCCCCAGCATTTT
>once|TRBV30|TRBJ2-7|-
CAWSCKVVLDEQYF
TGTGCCTGGAGTTGTAAGGTGGTTCTAGACGAGCAGTACTTC
>-|TRBV5-1|TRBJ2-5|-
CASSLESRVGTGQYF
TGCGCCAGCAGCTTGGAATCGAGAGTGGGTACGGGGCAGTACTTC
>-|TRBV4-3|TRBJ2-5|TRBD2
CASSQLLAAETQYF
TGCGCCAGCAGCCAGCTACTAGCGGCAGAGACCCAGTACTTC
>-|TRBV28|TRBJ2-7|TRBD2
CASSPTQREGQLAYEQYF
TGTGCCAGCAGTCCCACACAGCGGGAGGGACAGCTGGCCTACGAGCAGTACTTC
>-|TRBV27|TRBJ2-1|TRBD1
CASSRLAGGVNEQFF
TGTGCCAGCAGCCGTCTGGCAGGGGGAGTGAATGAGCAGTTCTTC
>few|TRBV27|TRBJ2-7|-
CASSSSDREGSNEQYF
-
>-|TRBV6-5|TRBJ2-3|-
CASNTSTDTQYF
TGTGCCAGCAATACAAGCACAGATACGCAGTATTTT
>-|TRBV5-1|TRBJ2-1|TRBD2
CASSSRAKREAIYNEQFF
TGCGCCAGCAGCTCCCGAGCGAAGCGGGAGGCCATCTACAATGAGCAGTTCTTC
>-|TRBV9|TRBJ2-1|-
CASSVESSSYNEQFF
TGTGCCAGCAGCGTAGAATCCAGCTCCTACAATGAGCAGTTCTTC
>-|TRBV7-2|TRBJ2-1|-
CASSYSNKRVYNEQFF
TGTGCCAGCAGCTATAGTAATAAGCGGGTCTACAATGAGCAGTTCTTC
>-|TRBV6-5|TRBJ1-3|-
CASRHNRAGTIYF
TGTGCCAGCAGACACAACAGGGCAGGCACCATATATTTT
>-|TRBV6-5|TRBJ1-1|-
CASSKPSGRSTEAFF
TGTGCCAGCAGTAAACCATCAGGGAGGAGCACTGAAGCTTTCTTT
>-|TRBV18|TRBJ2-2|TRBD2
CASSRDYGDTGELFF
TGTGCCAGCTCACGGGACTATGGGGACACCGGGGAGCTGTTTTTT
>-|TRBV27|TRBJ1-1|TRBD1
CASSFQGATEAFF
TGTGCCAGCAGTTTTCAGGGGGCGACTGAAGCTTTCTTT
>-|TRBV5-1|TRBJ1-1|TRBD1
CASTPRDRGGAWGTEAFF
TGCGCCAGCACCCCCCGGGACAGGGGGGGCGCGTGGGGCACTGAAGCTTTCTTT
>-|TRBV2|TRBJ2-5|-
CASSDAGQAGEETQYF
TGTGCCAGCAGTGATGCGGGACAGGCGGGAGAAGAGACCCAGTACTTC
>once|TRBV27|TRBJ2-1|-
CASSTPGERSHSYNEQFF
TGTGCCAGCAGTACCCCCGGAGAGAGGTCGCATAGCTACAATGAGCAGTTCTTC
>-|TRBV19|TRBJ2-5|TRBD1
CASSIKGDRVAGREWGQETQYF
TGTGCCAGTAGTATCAAGGGGGACAGGGTGGCTGGGAGGGAGTGGGGACAAGAGACCCAGTACTTC
>-|TRBV6-5|TRBJ2-1|TRBD2
CASSMRGNNEQFF
TGTGCCAGCAGTATGCGGGGGAACAATGAGCAGTTCTTC
>-|TRBV5-1|TRBJ2-7|-
CASRRDSTYEQYF
TGCGCCAGCAGGCGGGACAGCACCTACGAGCAGTACTTC
>-|TRBV5-6|TRBJ2-7|TRBD1
CASSTTGTGGYEQYF
TGTGCCAGCAGCACGACCGGGACAGGGGGCTACGAGCAGTACTTC
>-|TRBV29-1|TRBJ1-2|-
CSVESGGDMSNYGYTF
TGCAGCGTTGAAAGTGGGGGGGACATGTCTAACTATGGCTACACCTTC
>-|TRBV11-3|TRBJ1-2|-
CASRTAGPLFSYGYTF
TGTGCCAGCAGGACTGCGGGACCTCTCTTTTCCTATGGCTACACCTTC
>-|TRBV5-1|TRBJ1-1|-
CASSFFPDRPMNTEAFF
TGCGCCAGCAGCTTCTTTCCCGACAGGCCGATGAACACTGAAGCTTTCTTT
>-|TRBV4-3|TRBJ1-1|-
CASSRRAGDTEAFF
TGCGCCAGCAGCCGCCGGGCCGGGGACACTGAAGCTTTCTTT
>-|TRBV14|TRBJ2-5|-
CASSHGGHQETQYF
TGTGCCAGCAGCCATGGAGGACACCAAGAGACCCAGTACTTC
>-|TRBV5-4|TRBJ1-3|-
CASSFKPSGNTIYF
TGTGCCAGCAGCTTCAAGCCCTCTGGAAACACCATATATTTT
>-|TRBV19|TRBJ2-7|TRBD2
CASSIKRLAGGKFYEQYF
TGTGCCAGTAGTATAAAGAGACTAGCGGGAGGCAAATTCTACGAGCAGTACTTC
>-|TRBV27|TRBJ1-2|-
CASSTYRGYGYTF
TGTGCCAGCAGCACTTACCGAGGATATGGCTACACCTTC
>once|TRBV5-1|TRBJ2-7|TRBD2
CASSSLDQRGSYEQYF
TGCGCCAGCAGCTCCCTTGATCAGCGGGGCTCCTACGAGCAGTACTTC
>-|TRBV12-5|TRBJ2-7|-
CASGSKAGLSYEQYF
TGTGCTAGTGGTTCAAAGGCGGGGCTCTCCTACGAGCAGTACTTC
>-|TRBV28|TRBJ2-7|-
CASSGAPTSRPSYEQYF
TGTGCCAGCAGTGGGGCCCCCACTAGCCGGCCCTCCTACGAGCAGTACTTC
>few|TRBV27|TRBJ1-4|TRBD1
CASSHRQGLNEKLFF
TGTGCCAGCAGTCACAGACAGGGCCTTAATGAAAAACTGTTTTTT
>few|TRBV9|TRBJ2-1|-
CASSDGGSSYNEQFF
TGTGCCAGCAGCGATGGGGGGAGCTCCTACAATGAGCAGTTCTTC
>-|TRBV4-1|TRBJ2-7|-
CASSHDSRQGRFGSYEQYF
TGCGCCAGCAGCCATGACTCTCGCCAGGGGCGCTTTGGGTCCTACGAGCAGTACTTC
>-|TRBV5-8|TRBJ2-7|TRBD2
CASRSSGNNYEQYF
TGTGCCAGCAGATCCAGCGGGAATAACTACGAGCAGTACTTC
>-|TRBV18|TRBJ1-5|TRBD1
CASSTYRGKHQPQHF
TGTGCCAGCTCAACCTACAGGGGGAAGCATCAGCCCCAGCATTTT
>-|TRBV5-1|TRBJ1-2|-
CASSRLGQQGYTF
TGCGCCAGCAGCAGACTTGGACAGCAAGGCTACACCTTC
>-|TRBV10-3|TRBJ2-7|TRBD2
CAISDPGTSGRVYEQYF
TGTGCCATCAGTGATCCCGGGACTAGCGGGAGGGTCTACGAGCAGTACTTC
>-|TRBV5-4|TRBJ2-1|TRBD2
CASTTGTSGKYEQFF
TGTGCCAGCACCACCGGGACTAGCGGGAAGTATGAGCAGTTCTTC
>-|TRBV10-1|TRBJ2-6|-
CASSASGFPSGANVLTF
TGCGCCAGCAGTGCATCAGGGTTTCCCTCTGGGGCCAACGTCCTGACTTTC
>once|TRBV5-1|TRBJ2-7|-
CASRYDIDEQYF
TGCGCCAGCAGATACGACATCGACGAGCAGTACTTC
>-|TRBV28|TRBJ2-7|TRBD1
CASSSQQPGTGGYEQYF
TGTGCCAGCAGCTCCCAACAACCCGGGACAGGGGGGTACGAGCAGTACTTC
>-|TRBV5-5|TRBJ1-2|-
CASSAAPKRYYGYTF
TGTGCCAGCAGCGCCGCCCCGAAGCGCTACTATGGCTACACCTTC
>-|TRBV7-3|TRBJ2-5|TRBD2
CASSLKIASGKETQYF
TGTGCCAGCAGCTTAAAAATCGCTAGCGGGAAAGAGACCCAGTACTTC
>-|TRBV27|TRBJ2-3|TRBD2
CASSLSTSGPPDTQYF
TGTGCCAGCAGTTTATCAACTAGCGGGCCCCCAGATACGCAGTATTTT